The source of this T cell receptor beta chain is a study of radiotherapy plus CTLA-4 blockade in lung cancer. Study in general: Objective responses occurred in around 18% of patients; roughly 31% had disease control.

General observations from the study: Once radiotherapy plus ipilimumab had been given, TCR clones derived from tumor expanded in blood. Response was reportedly best predicted by early blood T cell clone dynamics, with interferon-beta.

A remark on this clone: The antigen remains undetermined.

The CDR3 runs 15 residues. V lost 5 bases to trimming and J lost 8 bases; unmatched junction nucleotides: 13. Looked up from germline, CDR1 is SGHTA and CDR2 is FQGNSA. The protocol was immunoSEQ multiplex PCR, while the TCRdb copy is restricted to in-frame clones and leaves out a portion. The data contain around 44,000 clones, roughly 90% of them singletons. Material: peripheral blood, obtained from a patient treated with radiotherapy plus ipilimumab. This chain joins TRBV7-2 and TRBJ1-2; 8 bases match TRBD1. This clonotype was sampled from a human donor with non-small cell lung cancer that progressed on radiotherapy plus ipilimumab. Some clones in this sample may be carry-over from other donors' samples. CDR3 sequence: CASSLSGLTGEGYTF. In DNA form, the CDR3 reads TGTGCCAGCAGCCTCAGCGGTTTGACAGGGGAAGGCTACACCTTC.